This T cell receptor (beta chain) was identified during a study of radiation and T cells in renal cell carcinoma. Time point specified: baseline pretreatment blood. Treatment defined: 15 Gy SBRT to primary tumor, nephrectomy 4 weeks later. The patient's renal cell carcinoma had clear cell pathology. In germline, CDR1 is SGHTA, CDR2 FQGNSA. The V gene end was trimmed by 7 bases and the J gene end by 0 bases; junction bases not matched to a gene: 7. The CDR3 totals 15 residues. Clones were sequenced by immunoSEQ multiplex PCR, and TCRdb holds only the in-frame ones, with some missing. Of 90,000 to 95,000 clones listed, over 75% are singletons.

Sequenced here: blood, sampled from a patient whose treatment included radiotherapy and nephrectomy. The TCR was taken from a man in his 60s with renal cell carcinoma. The rearrangement joins TRBV7-2 to TRBJ2-7, with 9 positions matching TRBD2. The CDR3 here is CASTQTSGSSYEQYF. CDR3 bases: TGTGCCAGCACCCAGACTAGCGGTAGCTCCTACGAGCAGTACTTC.